The clone carrying this T cell receptor (beta chain) showed up many times. The sample belongs to a study of T-cell reconstitution after alpha-beta-depleted transplantation in children. The V gene lost 6 bases and the J gene lost 0 bases, with 17 bases spanning the gap. The CDR3 covers 16 residues. Using unique molecular identifiers, the investigators prepared the TCRbeta library. In TCRdb, the PCR reads were re-called with MiXCR into one record per CDR3 protein. The sample lists about 280,000 distinct CDR3 sequences; around 10% were seen once. The TCR was taken from a male patient between 2 and 10 years old who had a stem cell transplant for chronic granulomatous disease, so the T cells may come from the graft donor. Source: peripheral blood, taken 180 days after TCRalphabeta/CD19-depleted stem cell transplant. The chain uses TRBV12-3 or TRBV12-4 and TRBJ1-1, with D possibly TRBD1 on 6 matching bases. The CDR3 nucleotides read TGTGCCAGCAGCCCCGGGGGGGCGGGCCTGAACACTGAAGCTTTCTTT. Translation gives CASSPGGAGLNTEAFF.